These 23 T cell receptor beta chains came from one sample sequenced in a study of T cell changes during pregnancy in multiple sclerosis (dated by TCRdb to between 2018 and 2020). The method was the immunoSEQ multiplex PCR assay. Entries here come from immuneACCESS through TCRdb and include only in-frame sequences with V and J called. Some clones fail to appear in such tables; in the studies checked, an unresolved V gene covers under half of the shortfall, and the cause of the remainder is unknown. In this sample the table shows about 59,000 clones, roughly 93% of which occur a single time. The biggest ten clones account for roughly 2.7% of the sample. The sample consisted of CD8+ T cells from peripheral blood mononuclear cells, taken in the third trimester of pregnancy. Source of these receptors: a female donor with multiple sclerosis, enrolled in a pregnancy study.

This clone was recorded once. J is TRBJ1-5 and V is TRBV28; no clear D. With 6 bases removed from V and 0 bases from J, the gap between germline ends came to 18 bases. This CDR3 region has 17 residues. CDR1 and CDR2 from the germline V gene are MDHEN and SYDVKM. CDR3 protein: CASSLAANPGSNQPQHF. The DNA for the CDR3 is TGTGCCAGCAGCCTCGCAGCCAACCCAGGTAGCAATCAGCCCCAGCATTTT.

V is TRBV9 and J is TRBJ2-7; 8 bases agree with TRBD1. The V gene's germline CDR1 is SGDLS and CDR2 YYNGEE. V gave up 2 bases and J gave up 3 bases; unmatched junction bases: 4. The CDR3 is made up of 14 amino acids. CDR3 sequence (DNA): TGTGCCAGCAGCGTCTTGGGACAGGACTACGAGCAGTACTTC. Protein sequence: CASSVLGQDYEQYF.

V and J are TRBV4-2 and TRBJ1-6; D uncertain. Germline loops: CDR1 LGHNA, CDR2 YNFKEQ. The CDR3 totals 18 residues. V was trimmed by 0 bases and J by 0 bases, leaving 12 bases between them. The CDR3 protein is CASSQERRDISYNSPLHF. In DNA form, the CDR3 reads TGTGCCAGCAGCCAAGAGAGGCGGGATATCTCCTATAATTCACCCCTCCACTTT.

This clone has just one count. The gene calls are TRBV6-5 and TRBJ2-2; TRBD1 matches 11 bases. The V gene's germline CDR1 is MNHEY and CDR2 SVGAGI. Losses at the gene ends were 2 bases for V and 5 bases for J; bases not matched to a gene: 1. The length of the CDR3 is 15 residues. The DNA of the CDR3 is TGTGCCAGCAGTTACGGGACAGGGGGTACCGGGGAGCTGTTTTTT. Its protein is CASSYGTGGTGELFF.

V gene TRBV27 combines with J gene TRBJ2-7; 12 bases are shared with TRBD2. V dropped 7 bases and J dropped 3; count of bases not matched to a gene: 7. Germline CDR1 and CDR2: MNHEY and SMNVEV (reference sequence). The CDR3 is made up of 15 amino acids. The CDR3 spells CASTPLAGGDYEQYF. The CDR3 DNA reads as TGTGCCAGCACCCCCCTAGCGGGAGGGGACTACGAGCAGTACTTC.

This chain uses TRBV4-2 with TRBJ2-3; 15 bases align to TRBD2. With 4 bases clipped from V and 4 bases from J, the junction kept 6 bases outside the gene matches. The CDR3 spans 17 residues. In germline, CDR1 is LGHNA, CDR2 YNFKEQ. Here the CDR3 reads CASSPRGLAGGPDTQYF. For the CDR3, the DNA is TGTGCCAGCAGCCCCCGAGGACTAGCGGGAGGGCCAGATACGCAGTATTTT.

The chain has TRBV11-2 and TRBJ2-7; 7 nucleotides align to TRBD1. There are 17 residues in the CDR3. With 3 bases clipped from V and 5 bases from J, the junction kept 16 bases outside the gene matches. The V gene's germline CDR1 is SGHAT and CDR2 FQNNGV. The CDR3: CASSLGRIYRGNHEQYF. In DNA form, the CDR3 reads TGTGCCAGCAGCTTGGGCCGAATTTACAGGGGAAACCACGAGCAGTACTTC.

This clone has just one count. The rearrangement joins TRBV19 to TRBJ1-2; D remains unclear. This CDR3 comprises 13 residues. Germline loops: CDR1 LNHDA, CDR2 SQIVND (reference sequence). The ends were cut back, 3 bases at V and 2 bases at J, with 7 bases in the middle. The chain's CDR3 is CASSIQINYGYTF. The CDR3, as DNA: TGTGCCAGTAGTATCCAGATAAACTATGGCTACACCTTC. Drawing the rest from reference TRBV19 and TRBJ1-2, the complete variable domain is DGGITQSPKYLFRKEGQNVTLSCEQNLNHDAMYWYRQDPGQGLRLIYYSQIVNDFQKGDIAEGYSVSREKKESFPLTVTSAQKNPTAFYLCASSIQINYGYTFGSGTRLTVV.

The table lists this clone with a few counts. V is TRBV19 and J is TRBJ1-5; 9 positions match TRBD1. J gave up 7 bases and V 7 bases, and 11 bases lay outside the gene matches. From germline, CDR1 is LNHDA and CDR2 SQIVND (reference sequence). This CDR3 contains 15 residues. This CDR3 reads CASKRDRVIDQPQHF. The CDR3 coding sequence is TGTGCCAGTAAACGGGACAGGGTCATCGACCAGCCCCAGCATTTT.

The chain combines TRBV4-1 with TRBJ1-5; no reliable D call. Germline lookup yields CDR1 MGHRA and CDR2 YSYEKL. The CDR3 is 14 residues long. The V end was cut by 3 bases, the J end by 4 bases, with 10 bases between. CDR3 coding DNA: TGCGCCAGCAGCCATAATTTAGCAAATCAGCCCCAGCATTTT. It yields the protein CASSHNLANQPQHF.

This clone was counted once. The chain uses TRBV4-1 and TRBJ2-1; 8 positions agree with TRBD1. CDR3 length: 15 residues. Germline CDR1 reads MGHRA; CDR2 reads YSYEKL. With V trimmed by 1 base and J by 8 bases, 7 bases remained unmatched. The CDR3 region has the DNA TGCGCCAGCAGCCAAGTATCCAGGGGGCTGGATGAGCAGTTCTTC. Its protein product is CASSQVSRGLDEQFF.

The chain recombines TRBV27 with TRBJ1-1, with D maybe TRBD1 (6 bases). This CDR3 is built from 16 residues. Trimming stripped 3 bases from V and 7 bases from J, with 21 bases between. Germline CDR1 MNHEY, CDR2 SMNVEV (reference sequence). CDR3 amino acids: CASSFRGYPQGHEAFF. The CDR3 coding sequence is TGTGCCAGCAGTTTTCGCGGCTACCCTCAGGGACATGAAGCTTTCTTT.

J is TRBJ2-5 and V is TRBV27; D call uncertain. The CDR3 totals 13 residues. CDR1 and CDR2 from the germline V gene are MNHEY and SMNVEV (reference sequence). Trimming left V 5 bases short and J 2 bases short, with 9 bases between. For the CDR3, the DNA is TGTGCCAGCAGTCGAGACAATCAAGAGACCCAGTACTTC. This gives the protein CASSRDNQETQYF.

The V gene is TRBV7-9, the J gene TRBJ1-2; 8 nucleotides match TRBD1. Germline trimming cut 5 bases from V and 7 bases from J; bases unmatched to any gene: 9. Germline V CDR1 and CDR2: SEHNR, FQNEAQ (reference sequence). The CDR3 sequence is 14 residues long. In DNA, the CDR3 is TGTGCCAGCAGCCCCCCAGGCAGGGGGCTTGGCTACACCTTC. Its translation: CASSPPGRGLGYTF.

V is TRBV27 and J is TRBJ1-3; 7 bases agree with TRBD1. The V and J ends lost 0 bases and 4 bases, in that order; junction bases with no gene match: 3. Germline CDR1 is MNHEY and CDR2 is SMNVEV (reference sequence). The CDR3 contains 15 residues. The CDR3 reads CASSLSTGSGNTIYF. DNA of the CDR3: TGTGCCAGCAGTTTATCGACAGGGTCGGGAAACACCATATATTTT.

The chain is built from TRBV19 and TRBJ2-7, with D uncertain. The CDR3 has 12 residues. Per the germline V gene, CDR1 is LNHDA and CDR2 is SQIVND (reference sequence). Trimming left V 5 bases short and J 0 bases short, with 5 bases between. The CDR3 DNA sequence: TGTGCCAGTAGTCCCAGCTCCTACGAGCAGTACTTC. Protein: CASSPSSYEQYF.

The CDR3 DNA sequence: TGTGCCAGCAGTTTAGCAGAAACGGGCCAAGAGACCCAGTACTTC. Protein: CASSLAETGQETQYF. The gene calls are TRBV28 and TRBJ2-5; no definite D call. V gave up 2 bases and J gave up 1 base, with 11 bases separating them. From germline, CDR1 is MDHEN and CDR2 SYDVKM. The CDR3 runs to 15 residues.

This clone appeared a single time. J is TRBJ2-7 and V is TRBV9, with 7 bases identical to TRBD2. The CDR3 runs 16 residues. Germline-derived CDR1 and CDR2 are SGDLS and YYNGEE. The V and J ends lost 4 bases and 4 bases, in that order; junction bases with no gene match: 14. The CDR3 DNA follows: TGTGCCAGCAGCCCGTTCGGCACCACGGGGGGATACGAGCAGTACTTC. As protein: CASSPFGTTGGYEQYF.

The gene calls are TRBV27 and TRBJ1-2; 8 bases align to TRBD1. The V gene end was trimmed by 6 bases and the J gene end by 7 bases; junction bases not matched to a gene: 10. The germline gives CDR1 MNHEY, CDR2 SMNVEV (reference sequence). The CDR3 loop spans 14 amino acids. The CDR3 reads CASRDGQGVGGYTF. CDR3 sequence (DNA): TGTGCCAGCAGGGACGGACAGGGAGTTGGTGGCTACACCTTC.

This rearrangement joins TRBV6-4 to TRBJ1-1; D is unresolved. The length of the CDR3 is 13 residues. Germline-derived CDR1 and CDR2 are MRHNA and SNTAGT. V was cut by 6 bases and J by 1 base, with 9 bases left in between. CDR3 residues: CASRVNSNTEAFF. CDR3 coding DNA: TGTGCCAGCAGAGTCAACTCGAACACTGAAGCTTTCTTT.

The chain carries TRBV5-4 and TRBJ1-4; 12 nucleotides line up with TRBD1. Trimming removed 2 bases from V and 4 bases from J; junction bases left unmatched: 6. The CDR3 has 17 residues. CDR1 is SGHNT and CDR2 is YYREEE in the germline V gene (reference sequence). CDR3: CASSFRGQGAYNEKLFF. In nucleotides, the CDR3 is TGTGCCAGCAGCTTTAGGGGACAGGGGGCGTATAATGAAAAACTGTTTTTT.

This clone appeared once. This chain links TRBV6-1 with TRBJ1-1; 7 bases fit TRBD1. The germline gives CDR1 MNHNS, CDR2 SASEGT. The CDR3 contains 15 residues. Unmatched junction bases numbered 9, after V lost 5 bases and J lost 3 bases. The CDR3 DNA sequence: TGTGCCAGCAGTCCCCGACAGGGACGGTACACTGAAGCTTTCTTT. Its translation: CASSPRQGRYTEAFF.

The chain couples TRBV27 to TRBJ2-1; 14 bases map to TRBD2. Germline V gene sequence: CDR1 MNHEY, CDR2 SMNVEV (reference sequence). There are 15 residues in the CDR3. Germline trimming cut 4 bases from V and 10 bases from J; bases unmatched to any gene: 6. CDR3 protein: CASSSGLAGVREQFF. In nucleotides, the CDR3 is TGTGCCAGCAGTTCGGGACTAGCGGGAGTAAGGGAGCAGTTCTTC.